These 6 T cell receptor beta chains came from one sample sequenced in a study of cytomegalovirus exposure and HLA in healthy donors. Both 60 Vbeta primers and 13 Jbeta primers went into the PCR. Produced via immunoSEQ multiplex PCR; TCRdb's table is partial and in-frame only. The table has around 160,000 clones, approximately 85% seen once. Material for sequencing was PBMCs. The receptors were gathered from a man younger than 35 in good health and CMV-seropositive.

The genes are TRBV27 and TRBJ1-5; 11 positions agree with TRBD1. The junction had 5 bases not matched to a gene; V was cut back by 6 bases and J by 4 bases. The CDR3 has 15 residues. The V gene's germline CDR1 is MNHEY and CDR2 SMNVEV (reference sequence). The DNA for the CDR3 is TGTGCCAGCAGCACCGGGACAGGGGGTAATCAGCCCCAGCATTTT. Translated, it gives CASSTGTGGNQPQHF.

The chain uses TRBV10-3 and TRBJ2-7; D not certain. Trimming cost V 2 bases and J 2 bases, with 13 bases left between them. The CDR3 extends over 15 amino acids. The germline gives CDR1 ENHRY, CDR2 SYGVKD. The CDR3, as DNA: TGTGCCATCAGTGAGACTCTAAGTAGCACCTACGAGCAGTACTTC. Translating gives CAISETLSSTYEQYF.

The chain uses TRBV30 and TRBJ1-2; 8 bases are a match to TRBD1. There are 15 residues in the CDR3. Germline V gene sequence: CDR1 GTSNPN, CDR2 SVGIG (reference sequence). Unmatched junction bases numbered 10, after V lost 3 bases and J lost 4 bases. The CDR3 DNA sequence: TGTGCCTGGAGAGCAAGCAGGGGGCTAATCTATGGCTACACCTTC. This codes for CAWRASRGLIYGYTF.

The chain joins TRBV6-5 to TRBJ1-2; 7 nucleotides agree with TRBD1. CDR3 length: 14 residues. Germline trimming cut 4 bases from V and 7 bases from J; bases unmatched to any gene: 9. Germline-derived CDR1 and CDR2 are MNHEY and SVGAGI. The CDR3 region is CASSSLRTGTGYTF. DNA of the CDR3: TGTGCCAGCAGTTCCCTCCGGACAGGCACTGGCTACACCTTC.

This clone came up a few times. The chain uses TRBV6-5 and TRBJ1-1, with 7 nucleotides matching TRBD1. Germline V gene sequence: CDR1 MNHEY, CDR2 SVGAGI. This CDR3 comprises 14 residues. The V segment lost 8 bases and the J segment 5 bases; nucleotides outside the gene matches: 11. For the CDR3, the DNA is TGTGCCAGCCAGAGCAGGGGGGACGGTACTGAAGCTTTCTTT. It yields the protein CASQSRGDGTEAFF.

The V gene is TRBV29-1, the J gene TRBJ1-2; possibly TRBD1 for D (6 bases). V lost 6 bases, J lost 8 bases, and 19 bases lay in between. The CDR3 sequence is 13 residues long. Germline V lookup: CDR1 SQVTM, CDR2 ANQGSEA. CDR3 bases: TGCAGCGTCGGTGGACAGTTCAATCGGGGCTACACCTTC. As protein: CSVGGQFNRGYTF.